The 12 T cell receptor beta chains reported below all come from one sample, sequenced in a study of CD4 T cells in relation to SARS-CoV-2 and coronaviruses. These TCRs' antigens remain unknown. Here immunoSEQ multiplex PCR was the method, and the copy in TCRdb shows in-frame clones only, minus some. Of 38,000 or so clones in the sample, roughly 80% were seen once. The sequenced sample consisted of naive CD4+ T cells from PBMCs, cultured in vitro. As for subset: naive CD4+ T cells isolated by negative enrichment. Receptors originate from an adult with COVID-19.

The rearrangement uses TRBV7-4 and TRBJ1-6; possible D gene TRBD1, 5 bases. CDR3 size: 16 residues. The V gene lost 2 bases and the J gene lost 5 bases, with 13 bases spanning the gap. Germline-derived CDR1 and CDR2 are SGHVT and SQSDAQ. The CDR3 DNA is TGTGCCAGCAGCTTACGGGGGTATCGAGATAATTCACCCCTCCACTTT. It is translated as CASSLRGYRDNSPLHF. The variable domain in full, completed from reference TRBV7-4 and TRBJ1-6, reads GAGVSQSPRYKVAKRGRDVALRCDSISGHVTLYWYRQTLGQGSEVLTYSQSDAQRDKSGRPSGRFSAERPERSVSTLKIQRTEQGDSAVYLCASSLRGYRDNSPLHFGNGTRLTVT.

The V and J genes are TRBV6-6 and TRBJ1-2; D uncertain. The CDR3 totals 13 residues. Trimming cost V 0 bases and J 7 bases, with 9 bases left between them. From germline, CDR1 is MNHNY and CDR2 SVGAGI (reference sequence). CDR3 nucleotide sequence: TGTGCCAGCAGTTACTCTAGAGATGTTGGCTACACCTTC. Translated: CASSYSRDVGYTF.

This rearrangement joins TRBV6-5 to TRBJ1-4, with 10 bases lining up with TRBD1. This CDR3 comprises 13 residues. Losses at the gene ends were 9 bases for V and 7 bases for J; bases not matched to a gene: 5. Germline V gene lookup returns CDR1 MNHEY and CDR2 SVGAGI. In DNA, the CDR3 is TGTGCCAGTAGGGACAGGGGCGGTGAAAAACTGTTTTTT. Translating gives CASRDRGGEKLFF.

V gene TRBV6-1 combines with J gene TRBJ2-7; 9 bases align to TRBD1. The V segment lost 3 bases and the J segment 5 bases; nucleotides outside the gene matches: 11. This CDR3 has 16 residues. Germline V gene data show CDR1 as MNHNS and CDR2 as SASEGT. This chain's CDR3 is CASSDYSGTGRHEQYF. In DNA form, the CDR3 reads TGTGCCAGCAGTGATTACTCCGGGACAGGGCGACACGAGCAGTACTTC.

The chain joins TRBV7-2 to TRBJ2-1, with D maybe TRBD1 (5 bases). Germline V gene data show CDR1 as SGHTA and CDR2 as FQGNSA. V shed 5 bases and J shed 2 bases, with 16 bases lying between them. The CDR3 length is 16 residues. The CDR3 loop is CASSQILPTAYNEQFF. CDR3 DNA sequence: TGTGCCAGCAGCCAGATACTTCCGACAGCCTACAATGAGCAGTTCTTC.

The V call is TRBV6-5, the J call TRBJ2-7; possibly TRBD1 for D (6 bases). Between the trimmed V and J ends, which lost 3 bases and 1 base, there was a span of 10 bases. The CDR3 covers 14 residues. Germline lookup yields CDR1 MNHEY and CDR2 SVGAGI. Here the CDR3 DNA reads TGTGCCAGCAGTTATAACAGGGTGTCCTACGAGCAGTACTTC. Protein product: CASSYNRVSYEQYF.

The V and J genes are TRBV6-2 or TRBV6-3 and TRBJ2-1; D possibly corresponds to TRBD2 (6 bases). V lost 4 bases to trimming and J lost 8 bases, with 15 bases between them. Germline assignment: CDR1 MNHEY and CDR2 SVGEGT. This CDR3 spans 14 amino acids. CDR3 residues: CASSLRSGSHEQFF. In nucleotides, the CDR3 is TGTGCCAGCAGTTTGAGATCCGGGAGCCATGAGCAGTTCTTC.

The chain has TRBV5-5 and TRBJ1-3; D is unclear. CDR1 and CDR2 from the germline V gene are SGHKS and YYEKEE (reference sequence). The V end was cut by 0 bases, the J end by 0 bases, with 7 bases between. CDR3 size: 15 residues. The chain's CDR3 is CASSLALSSGNTIYF. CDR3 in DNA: TGTGCCAGCAGCTTGGCCCTGAGCTCTGGAAACACCATATATTTT. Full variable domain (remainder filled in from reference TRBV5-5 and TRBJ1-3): DAGVTQSPTHLIKTRGQQVTLRCSPISGHKSVSWYQQVLGQGPQFIFQYYEKEERGRGNFPDRFSARQFPNYSSELNVNALLLGDSALYLCASSLALSSGNTIYFGEGSWLTVV.

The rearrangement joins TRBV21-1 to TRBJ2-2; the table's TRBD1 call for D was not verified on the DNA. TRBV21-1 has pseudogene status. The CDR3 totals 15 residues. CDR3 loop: CASSNLRTGTGELFF. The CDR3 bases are TGTGCCAGCAGCAACCTTCGGACAGGCACCGGGGAGCTGTTTTTT.

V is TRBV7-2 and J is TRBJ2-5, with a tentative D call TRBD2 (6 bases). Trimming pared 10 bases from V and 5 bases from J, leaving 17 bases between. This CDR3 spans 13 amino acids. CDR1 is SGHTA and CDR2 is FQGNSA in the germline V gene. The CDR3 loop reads CATGWRDSETQYF. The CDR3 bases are TGTGCCACCGGGTGGCGGGATTCGGAGACCCAGTACTTC.

The CDR3 DNA follows: TGTGCCAGCAGACCCAGGGGGTGGAATTCACCCCTCCACTTT. Protein sequence: CASRPRGWNSPLHF. The chain couples TRBV28 to TRBJ1-6; 7 positions match TRBD1. J lost 7 bases, V lost 6 bases, and 6 bases had no gene match. The CDR3 is 14 amino acids. Germline loops: CDR1 MDHEN, CDR2 SYDVKM.

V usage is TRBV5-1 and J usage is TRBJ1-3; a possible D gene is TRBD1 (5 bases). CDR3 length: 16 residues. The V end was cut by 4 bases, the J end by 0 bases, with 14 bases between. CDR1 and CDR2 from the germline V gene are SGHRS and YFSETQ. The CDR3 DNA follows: TGCGCCAGCAGCACCGGCTACAGGAGCTCTGGAAACACCATATATTTT. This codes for CASSTGYRSSGNTIYF.